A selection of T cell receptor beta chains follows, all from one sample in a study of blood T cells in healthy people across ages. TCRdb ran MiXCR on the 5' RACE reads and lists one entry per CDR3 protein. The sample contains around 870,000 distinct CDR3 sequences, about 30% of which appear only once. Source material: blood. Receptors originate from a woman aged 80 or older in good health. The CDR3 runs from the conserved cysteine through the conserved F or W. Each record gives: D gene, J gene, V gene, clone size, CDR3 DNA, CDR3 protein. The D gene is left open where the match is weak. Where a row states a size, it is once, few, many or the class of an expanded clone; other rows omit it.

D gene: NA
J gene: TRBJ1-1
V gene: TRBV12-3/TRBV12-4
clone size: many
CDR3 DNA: TGTGCCAGCAAAGCTAGTGGGTGGCTCACTGAAGCTTTCTTT
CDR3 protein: CASKASGWLTEAFF

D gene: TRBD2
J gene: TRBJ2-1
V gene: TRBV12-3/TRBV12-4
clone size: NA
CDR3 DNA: TGTGCCAGCAGTTTAGATAGCGGGGGGGCCGGGCCCAATGAGCAGTTCTTC
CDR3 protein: CASSLDSGGAGPNEQFF

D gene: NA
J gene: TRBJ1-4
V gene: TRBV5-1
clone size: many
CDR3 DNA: TGCGCCAGCAGCTCCGCCGCCAGGGCTGACGAAAAACTGTTTTTT
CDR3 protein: CASSSAARADEKLFF

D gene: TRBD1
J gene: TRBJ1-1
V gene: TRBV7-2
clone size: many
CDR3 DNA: TGTGCCAGCAGCTTAGAGACAGGGGTAGTCACTGAAGCTTTCTTT
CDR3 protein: CASSLETGVVTEAFF

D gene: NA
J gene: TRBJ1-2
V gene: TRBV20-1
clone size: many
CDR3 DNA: TGCAGTGCTGTGAGCTATGGCTACACCTTC
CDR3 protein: CSAVSYGYTF

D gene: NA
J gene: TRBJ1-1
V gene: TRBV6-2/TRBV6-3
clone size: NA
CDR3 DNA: TGTGCCAGCACTCGCTGGGGCATGAACACTGAAGCTTTCTTT
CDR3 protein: CASTRWGMNTEAFF

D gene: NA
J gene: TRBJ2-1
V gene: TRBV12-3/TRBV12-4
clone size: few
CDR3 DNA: TGTGCCAGCAGTTTAGCCTACGGGAAAAGGCCCTCCTCCTACAATGAGCAGTTCTTC
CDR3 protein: CASSLAYGKRPSSYNEQFF

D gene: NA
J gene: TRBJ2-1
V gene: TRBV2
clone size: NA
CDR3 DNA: TGTGCCAGCGCCGCCTTGGACAATGAGCAGTTCTTC
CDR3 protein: CASAALDNEQFF

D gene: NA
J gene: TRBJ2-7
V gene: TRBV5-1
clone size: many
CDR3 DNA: TGCGCCAGCAGACGCCAGGGAGACGAGCAGTACTTC
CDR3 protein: CASRRQGDEQYF

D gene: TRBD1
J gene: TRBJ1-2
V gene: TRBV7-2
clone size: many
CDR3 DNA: TGTGCCAGCAGCTTATGGACAGGCGAGCTCTATGGCTACACCTTC
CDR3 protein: CASSLWTGELYGYTF

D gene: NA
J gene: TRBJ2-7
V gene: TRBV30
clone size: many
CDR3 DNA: TGTGCCTGGACTACACGGATGACCCCCTACGGGCAGTACTTC
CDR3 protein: CAWTTRMTPYGQYF

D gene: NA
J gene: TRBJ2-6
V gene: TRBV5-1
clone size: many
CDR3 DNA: TGCGCCAGCAGCCCGGAGGGGGGAGTAGGGTCTGGGGCCAACGTCCTGACTTTC
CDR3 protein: CASSPEGGVGSGANVLTF